The T cell receptor (beta chain) described here comes from a study of human T cells and chemical hapten exposure (dated by TCRdb to the early 2020s). Broadly, across the study: For sensitization, 2% DPC in acetone was applied to an approximately 2 cm by approximately 2 cm area of upper inner arm skin. Throughout the approximately 25-week study period, patients were also given weekly therapeutic DPC doses on the scalp. Patch testing on the upper back used Finn chambers containing 0.01% DPC, with scoring done after 6 days according to International Contact Dermatitis Research Group standards. Alopecia areata with under or over 50% scalp involvement, alopecia totalis and alopecia universalis were represented in the patient cohort, which was mostly female. Libraries were pooled for sequencing, and variation in per-sample TCR yields was attributed mainly to small differences in library volumes within the pool. In alopecia patients, the study followed how the peripheral blood TCR repertoire changed in vivo over primary and secondary sensitization to diphenylcyclopropenone (DPC), a hapten. Patient blood was sampled pre-sensitization (week 0) and at 2, 6 and about 24 weeks after DPC sensitization. Some 29 alopecia patients gave blood for TCR sequencing at one to four time points (pre-sensitization, 2, 6 and 24 weeks). General findings and caveats noted by the study authors: Significantly more large CDR3 similarity clusters were formed by expanded TCRs than by pre-sensitization or healthy control sets, consistent with antigen-driven responses. Patch test score was positively correlated with the number of PT1 expanded TCRs, with significance at thresholds 8, 16 and 32 but not at 4. DPC sensitization did not change the number of TCRs with a frequency above 1 in 1000, and there was no evidence of changes in global repertoire structure. Repeated subsampling changed both the strength of the expansion versus patch-test correlation and the threshold at which that correlation became significant. Alopecia, a presumed autoimmune disease, was present in all patients, so the immune response of the patients might differ from that of healthy individuals.

As for this clonotype: Its antigen remains undetermined. It has no much larger one-base neighbor in the sample; base qualities were not kept.

Library creation used RACE. The data were produced on a NextSeq 500. During library preparation, unique molecular identifiers were attached to individual cDNA molecules so that TCRs could be counted quantitatively and reproducibly. Each blood RNA sample was used to sequence both TCR alpha and TCR beta chains. From the authors' description of their analysis: The median number of TCRs per sample was over 85,000, ranging from roughly 23,224 to 690,600. The Decombinator software suite was used to annotate the V, J and CDR3 of the TCR reads. To make PS versus PT1 abundance plots, every sample was subsampled to the same number of TCRs (28,000). Expanded TCRs were defined as absent before sensitization and observed at least eight times at the 2-week time point. TCRdb reworked the public reads: Q25 trimming with fastp, MiXCR clone assembly, productive beta chains retained. When rows share a CDR3 protein, they turn into one entry using the most common DNA and genes. The V and J calls follow TCRdb's processing rather than the paper's. Across this sample there are under 200,000 distinct CDR3 sequences, with more than 12% seen only once. The ten largest make up around 1.7% of the sample.

The time point label on this specimen signifies: patch test 1, 2 weeks after DPC sensitization. According to the study, the label for this sample's treatment or condition signals: therapeutic diphenylcyclopropenone sensitization with weekly scalp DPC. At every patch-test visit, the blood draw took place before the patch test was put on. Eligible patients were aged 18 to 70, diagnosed with alopecia, deemed suitable for DPC therapy, and excluded if pregnant. Total RNA was extracted from unfractionated whole blood collected in Tempus Blood RNA tubes. V was cut back by 3 bases and J by 2 bases, leaving a gap of 10 bases between them. Reading the germline V gene (reference sequence) gives CDR1 LNHDA and CDR2 SQIVND. The CDR3 runs 14 amino acids, cysteine and phenylalanine included. The sequence is cut down to CDR3 DNA, 42 bases in frame from base 1.

The sequence came from a woman younger than 45 with alopecia areata. Some clones in this sample may be carry-over from other donors' samples. The sequence is built from TRBV19 and TRBJ2-5; the best D guess is TRBD2, with 6 bases matching. The sample consisted of whole blood, taken in connection with sensitization to the hapten diphenylcyclopropenone (DPC). The nucleotide sequence is TGTGCCAGTAGTATGGGGGGTTCTCAAGAGACCCAGTACTTC. Translated, it gives CASSMGGSQETQYF.